These T cell receptor beta chains were read from a single sample in a study of blood T cells in healthy people across ages. TCRdb analysed the 5' RACE reads with MiXCR anew, one entry per CDR3 protein. The repertoire holds about 1.1 million distinct CDR3 sequences, with about two fifths as singletons. Material for sequencing was blood. The source is a young man in good health. CDR3s include the opening cysteine and the closing phenylalanine or tryptophan. The D gene is left open where the match is weak. Only part of the rows carry a size: once, few, many, or a class if the clone is expanded.

v_call	j_call	clone_size	d_call	cdr3_nt	cdr3_aa
TRBV5-1	TRBJ1-1	few	TRBD1	TGCGCCAGCAGCGCGCGGACAGGAGACATGAACACTGAAGCTTTCTTT	CASSARTGDMNTEAFF
TRBV28	TRBJ2-4	few	-	TGTGCCAGCAGTCAACAGGGCACAATAAACATTCAGTACTTC	CASSQQGTINIQYF
TRBV10-3	TRBJ1-2	many	TRBD1	TGTGCCATCAGCGAGGGACAGAAATACTATGGCTACACCTTC	CAISEGQKYYGYTF
TRBV15	TRBJ2-5	few	-	TGTGCCACCAGCAGCCACCAAGAGACCCAGTACTTC	CATSSHQETQYF
TRBV28	TRBJ2-5	few	TRBD2	TGTGCCAGCGCTCCTGGGGGGGAGGCCCAGTACTTC	CASAPGGEAQYF
TRBV5-5	TRBJ2-1	few	TRBD1	TGTGCCAGCAGCGTGCTTCCCGGGACAGGGCTCGGCAATGAGCAGTTCTTC	CASSVLPGTGLGNEQFF
TRBV6-1	TRBJ2-3	-	TRBD1	TGTGCCAGCAGTGAGAGGGGGCGCGAAGATACGCAGTATTTT	CASSERGREDTQYF
TRBV5-1	TRBJ2-3	few	-	TGCGCCAGCAGGCTGCCAGGACCAGATACGCAGTATTTT	CASRLPGPDTQYF
TRBV20-1	TRBJ2-5	few	-	TGCAGTGCTGAACAGGGCCATGAGCAGTACTTC	CSAEQGHEQYF
TRBV28	TRBJ1-5	-	-	TGTGCCAGCAGCTCACGCCGGACTTTCAATCAGCCCCAGCATTTT	CASSSRRTFNQPQHF
TRBV4-1	TRBJ2-5	-	-	TGCGCCAGCAGCCACCCCATGGGTAATCAGCAGTACTTC	CASSHPMGNQQYF
TRBV7-9	TRBJ1-5	-	-	TGTGCCAGCAGCTTCGAGGGGTCGGGTCAGCCCCAGCATTTT	CASSFEGSGQPQHF
TRBV20-1	TRBJ2-1	many	TRBD2	TGCAGTGCTATAGACGGGACTAGCGGTTACAATGAGCAGTTCTTC	CSAIDGTSGYNEQFF
TRBV6-1	TRBJ1-2	-	-	TGTGCCAGCCTAGGGGGTGGCTATGGCTACACCTTC	CASLGGGYGYTF
TRBV28	TRBJ2-2	-	-	TGTGCCAGCCGGGCAGGGTACACCGGGGAGCTGTTTTTT	CASRAGYTGELFF
TRBV12-3/TRBV12-4	TRBJ2-1	-	TRBD2	TGTGCCGTCCAAAAGCGGGGGGGCCTGGATGAGCAGTTCTTC	CAVQKRGGLDEQFF
TRBV12-3/TRBV12-4	TRBJ2-7	-	-	TGTGCCAGCAGTTGGGCTGGACAGTACTACGAGCAGTACTTC	CASSWAGQYYEQYF
TRBV28	TRBJ1-3	few	-	TGTGCCAGCAGTTTAACAGGGTTGGGAAACACCATATATTTT	CASSLTGLGNTIYF
TRBV5-1	TRBJ2-1	-	-	TGCGCCAGCAGCTTGTATAGGGGAAACAATGAGCAGTTCTTC	CASSLYRGNNEQFF
TRBV6-5	TRBJ1-5	-	-	TGTGCCAGCAGTTTCCCTCCTGGGTTTGGAGGGGCCAATCAGCCCCAGCATTTT	CASSFPPGFGGANQPQHF
TRBV20-1	TRBJ2-3	-	TRBD1	TGCAGTGCTAGGGGACAGGGAAGCACAGATACGCAGTATTTT	CSARGQGSTDTQYF
TRBV30	TRBJ1-1	-	-	TGTGCCTGGAGAGAAGAGAACACTGAAGCTTTCTTT	CAWREENTEAFF
TRBV29-1	TRBJ2-1	-	-	TGCAGCGTTGAAGAGGGTACACGGAGCAATGAGCAGTTCTTC	CSVEEGTRSNEQFF
TRBV7-8	TRBJ1-2	many	-	TGTGCCAGCAGCTATAGGACAGCTTATGGCTACACCTTC	CASSYRTAYGYTF
TRBV29-1	TRBJ1-5	-	-	TGCAGCGTTGAAGATGGCGCAACCTATCAGCCCCAGCATTTT	CSVEDGATYQPQHF
TRBV29-1	TRBJ2-7	-	-	TGCAGCGTTGAAGGAGCGGACAATGAGCAGTACTTC	CSVEGADNEQYF
TRBV7-9	TRBJ1-2	-	-	TGTGCCAGCAGCCCGGACGGATTTACTGGGCATGGCTACACCTTC	CASSPDGFTGHGYTF
TRBV29-1	TRBJ2-3	once	-	TGCAGCGTTGTGCCGGGGGGCACAGATACGCAGTATTTT	CSVVPGGTDTQYF
TRBV12-3/TRBV12-4	TRBJ1-6	-	TRBD1	TGTGCCAGCAGTTCCCCGGGACAGCTTAATTCACCCCTCCACTTT	CASSSPGQLNSPLHF
TRBV5-1	TRBJ2-5	few	-	TGCGCCAGCAGCTTAGAACCGGGAGTCCAGTACTTC	CASSLEPGVQYF
TRBV2	TRBJ1-2	few	-	TGTGCCAGCAGTGAGACGGCCCGCGGTCGATTTGGCTACACCTTC	CASSETARGRFGYTF
TRBV6-6	TRBJ2-5	-	-	TGTGCCAATTCCCCGGCCCAAGAGACCCAGTACTTC	CANSPAQETQYF
TRBV5-1	TRBJ2-7	few	TRBD1	TGCGCCAGCAGCCCCACACTGGGACAGTTCTACGAGCAGTACTTC	CASSPTLGQFYEQYF
TRBV6-2/TRBV6-3	TRBJ2-1	few	-	TGTGCCAGCAGTTACTGGGCAGACTCCTACAATGAGCAGTTCTTC	CASSYWADSYNEQFF
TRBV7-9	TRBJ1-1	-	-	TGTGCCAGCAGCTCAAGGGGGGCAGGGGATAAGACTGAAGCTTTCTTT	CASSSRGAGDKTEAFF
TRBV7-9	TRBJ2-2	-	TRBD1	TGTGCCAGCAGCTTAGCGCGTACAGGACAGGGAGGTCCGAACACCGGGGAGCTGTTTTTT	CASSLARTGQGGPNTGELFF
TRBV7-2	TRBJ2-3	-	-	TGTGCCAGCAGCCCAGGGACACCCTACACAGATACGCAGTATTTT	CASSPGTPYTDTQYF
TRBV7-2	TRBJ2-3	few	TRBD2	TGTGCCAGCAGCTTAGCGACTAGCGGGGGGTCCACAGATACGCAGTATTTT	CASSLATSGGSTDTQYF
TRBV20-1	TRBJ2-7	-	-	TGCAGTGCTGAAACAGGGGGGGGAATCTACGAGCAGTACTTC	CSAETGGGIYEQYF
TRBV20-1	TRBJ2-1	-	TRBD2	TGCAGTGCCCGATTTAGCGGGAGGAAAAATGAGCAGTTCTTC	CSARFSGRKNEQFF
TRBV5-1	TRBJ1-1	few	-	TGCGCCAGCAGCTTGGGGGGGGAAATAGGCCTTGCTGAAGCTTTCTTT	CASSLGGEIGLAEAFF
TRBV20-1	TRBJ1-5	-	-	TGCAGTGCTGGGGACCTTAGCAATCAGCCCCAGCATTTT	CSAGDLSNQPQHF
TRBV4-3	TRBJ1-4	many	-	TGCGCCAGCAGCTACACGGCTGCAACTAATGAAAAACTGTTTTTT	CASSYTAATNEKLFF
TRBV5-1	TRBJ2-3	few	-	TGCGCCAGCAGCTTCGCCAGCCGGCAGGCGGATACGCAGTATTTT	CASSFASRQADTQYF
TRBV20-1	TRBJ1-2	few	-	TGCAGTGCCCCTGCACAGGGTTCCTACACCTTC	CSAPAQGSYTF
TRBV20-1	TRBJ2-5	few	-	TGCAGTGCTAGAGTCCCGCCGTTGGTATCCTTATCAGAGACCCAGTACTTC	CSARVPPLVSLSETQYF
TRBV9	TRBJ2-1	once	-	TGTGCCAGCAGCGTAGGTCCTACTATCTACAATGAGCAGTTCTTC	CASSVGPTIYNEQFF
TRBV29-1	TRBJ1-3	-	-	TGCAGCGTTCTGGAGGGCCCGGGGATATATTTT	CSVLEGPGIYF
TRBV12-3/TRBV12-4	TRBJ1-1	-	TRBD1	TGTGCCAGCAGCCGGGCGGACAGGTTGAACACTGAAGCTTTCTTT	CASSRADRLNTEAFF
TRBV5-5	TRBJ1-5	-	-	TGTGCCAGCAGGGTTGGGACGGATCAGCCCCAGCATTTT	CASRVGTDQPQHF
TRBV4-3	TRBJ1-4	-	-	TGCGCCAGCAGCCAAGAACCACGCCATGGTGAAAAACTGTTTTTT	CASSQEPRHGEKLFF
TRBV12-3/TRBV12-4	TRBJ2-5	few	-	TGTGCCAGCAGTTTGGGTTCCGGGGAAGAGACCCAGTACTTC	CASSLGSGEETQYF
TRBV20-1	TRBJ2-7	-	TRBD1	TGCAGTGCTCCCAACCTGGGACAGCCCTACAATGAGCAGTACTTC	CSAPNLGQPYNEQYF
TRBV4-2	TRBJ2-2	-	TRBD2	TGTGCCAGCAGCCGCAACCTTAGGGGAGGGGAAACGAACACCGGGGAGCTGTTTTTT	CASSRNLRGGETNTGELFF